The sample holds a few counts of the clone carrying this T cell receptor (beta chain). Its antigen is still unknown. This entry comes from a study of cytomegalovirus exposure and HLA in healthy donors. CDR1 and CDR2 from the germline V gene are MRHNA and SNTAGT. V dropped 4 bases and J dropped 6 bases, with 10 bases sitting between them. The CDR3 is 13 amino acids. It was with 60 Vbeta and 13 Jbeta primers that the PCR ran. The data were produced by immunoSEQ multiplex PCR, yet TCRdb's version contains in-frame clones alone and is incomplete. The profile shows 87,000 or so clones, 60% to 85% of them singletons. Whole-study findings and limits: Indistinguishability led to the exclusion of some V segments, TRBV6-2 and TRBV6-3 included. One variant, a missense change in DCLRE1C, was linked in a later analysis to TCR beta V- and J-gene trimming. The authors listed some 160 TCR beta chains as cytomegalovirus-associated. Earlier analysis yielded a pattern in which most TCR beta V segments were productive about 87% or about 30% of the time.

The specimen was PBMCs. The chain is built from TRBV6-4 and TRBJ2-1, with D tentatively TRBD1 (6 bases). The receptor's source is a woman aged 40 to 49 in good health and CMV-seronegative. DNA of the CDR3: TGTGCCAGCAGTGCCGGGACACCCAATGAGCAGTTCTTC. It yields the protein CASSAGTPNEQFF.